Below, one TCR beta chain is given with its context. The data were taken from a study of multiple sclerosis patients with progressive multifocal leukoencephalopathy. The repertoire was sequenced with immunoSEQ multiplex PCR; TCRdb's copy has only in-frame clones and lacks some. Among over 25,000 clones listed, roughly 91% were seen once. The time point denotes: 5 to 6 months of natalizumab therapy. V lost 1 base, J lost 0 bases, and 21 bases lay in between. Germline CDR1 LGHNA, CDR2 YSLEER. The CDR3 contains 19 residues. The material sequenced was PBMCs, taken from a patient treated with natalizumab. The clonotype originates from a human donor with multiple sclerosis. The chain has TRBV4-3 and TRBJ1-1; unclear D gene. CDR3 coding DNA: TGCGCCAGCAGCCAAGGACTGCGGTTCGCCAATTTCATGAACACTGAAGCTTTCTTT. This sequence encodes CASSQGLRFANFMNTEAFF.